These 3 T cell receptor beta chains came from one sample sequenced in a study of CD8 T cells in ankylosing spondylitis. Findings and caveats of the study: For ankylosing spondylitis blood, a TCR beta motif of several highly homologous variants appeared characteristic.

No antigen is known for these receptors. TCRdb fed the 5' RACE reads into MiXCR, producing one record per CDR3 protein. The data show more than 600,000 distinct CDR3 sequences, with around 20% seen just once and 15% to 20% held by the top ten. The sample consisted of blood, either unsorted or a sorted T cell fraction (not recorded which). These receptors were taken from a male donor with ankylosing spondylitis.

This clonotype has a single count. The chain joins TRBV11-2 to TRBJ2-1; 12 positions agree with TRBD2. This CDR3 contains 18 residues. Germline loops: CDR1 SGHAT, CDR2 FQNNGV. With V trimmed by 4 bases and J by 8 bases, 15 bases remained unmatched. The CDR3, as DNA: TGTGCCAGCAGCTCACACTCGGCTCTAGCGGGAGGGATCGATGAGCAGTTCTTC. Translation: CASSSHSALAGGIDEQFF.

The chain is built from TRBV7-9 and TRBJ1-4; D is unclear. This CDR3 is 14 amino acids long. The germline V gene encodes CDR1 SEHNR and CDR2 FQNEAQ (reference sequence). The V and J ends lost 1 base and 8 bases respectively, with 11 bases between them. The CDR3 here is CASSLVAVEEKLFF. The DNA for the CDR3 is TGTGCCAGCAGCTTAGTGGCAGTAGAAGAAAAACTGTTTTTT.

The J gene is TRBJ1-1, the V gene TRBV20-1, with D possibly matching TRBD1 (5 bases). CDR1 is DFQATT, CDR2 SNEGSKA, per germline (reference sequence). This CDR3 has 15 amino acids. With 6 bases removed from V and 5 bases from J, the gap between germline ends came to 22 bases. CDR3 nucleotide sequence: TGCAGTGCCCAGGCCGCACGGGGACTACAGACTGAAGCTTTCTTT. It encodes CSAQAARGLQTEAFF.